This T cell receptor beta chain was recovered during a study of shared clonotypes between healthy human individuals. As to this clone: The same CDR3 also results from other DNA sequences found in this sample.

The CDR3 is 14 amino acids. The V gene lost 4 bases and the J gene lost 0 bases, with 8 bases spanning the gap. The V gene's germline CDR1 is SGHRS and CDR2 YFSETQ. Per the original data handling: In the immunoSEQ data, sequences were junction-only and lacked quality scores, so filtering differed. Method: immunoSEQ multiplex PCR; TCRdb's copy keeps in-frame clones and lacks some. The D gene and trimming were derived from the DNA, and the V and J assignments and clone size from that table. The sample lists approximately 2.5 million clones, roughly 93% occurring once. This clonotype was obtained from a man younger than 35 in good health. Some clones in this sample may be carry-over from other donors' samples. Sequenced input: naive CD4+ T cells from PBMCs. Documented subset: CD45RA+ positively selected. This rearrangement joins TRBV5-1 to TRBJ1-3; a weak D match, TRBD1 (5 bases). CDR3 residues: CASSPGSSGNTIYF. CDR3 bases: TGCGCCAGCAGCCCAGGGAGCTCTGGAAACACCATATATTTT.